These 31 T cell receptor beta chains share one sample of origin, sequenced in a study of cytomegalovirus exposure and HLA in healthy donors. The assay was immunoSEQ multiplex PCR, and TCRdb's table has in-frame clones only and misses some. This table holds under 110,000 clones, 88% found once. The sample taken for sequencing was PBMCs. The source is a woman aged 18 to 35 in good health and CMV-seropositive.

This sequence joins TRBV27 and TRBJ2-2, with 11 bases aligning to TRBD2. This CDR3 is 16 amino acids long. V was clipped by 3 bases and J by 4 bases; unmatched bases: 4. The germline CDR1 and CDR2 sequences are MNHEY and SMNVEV (reference sequence). The CDR3 bases are TGTGCCAGCAGTTTTCTAGCGGGGGGCCGCACCGGGGAGCTGTTTTTT. It yields the protein CASSFLAGGRTGELFF.

CDR3 in amino acids: CASSFPGGYEQYV. DNA of the CDR3: TGTGCCAGCAGCTTCCCAGGGGGGTACGAGCAGTACGTC. V gene TRBV11-2 combines with J gene TRBJ2-7; weak D call: TRBD1 (7 bases). The CDR3 extends over 13 amino acids. V gave up 3 bases and J gave up 4 bases, with 10 bases separating them. Germline V gene lookup returns CDR1 SGHAT and CDR2 FQNNGV.

The rearrangement uses TRBV5-5 and TRBJ1-5; D might be TRBD1 (5 bases). The germline CDR1 and CDR2 sequences are SGHKS and YYEKEE (reference sequence). The CDR3 spans 14 residues. Trimming pared 3 bases from V and 7 bases from J, leaving 14 bases between. This CDR3 is CASSWSGDGQPQHF. The CDR3 DNA reads TGTGCCAGCAGCTGGTCGGGGGATGGACAGCCCCAGCATTTT. Full variable domain (missing parts from reference TRBV5-5 and TRBJ1-5): DAGVTQSPTHLIKTRGQQVTLRCSPISGHKSVSWYQQVLGQGPQFIFQYYEKEERGRGNFPDRFSARQFPNYSSELNVNALLLGDSALYLCASSWSGDGQPQHFGDGTRLSIL.

This chain uses TRBV2 with TRBJ1-6; D unresolved. The ends were cut back, 4 bases at V and 8 bases at J, with 12 bases in the middle. The CDR3 covers 14 residues. The germline gives CDR1 SNHLY, CDR2 FYNNEI. The CDR3 DNA is TGTGCCAGCAGTGTCATGAGGGTCGATTCACCCCTCCACTTT. Protein: CASSVMRVDSPLHF.

The V gene is TRBV6-5, the J gene TRBJ1-1; 9 bases agree with TRBD1. The CDR3 has 14 residues. V dropped 6 bases and J dropped 5; count of bases not matched to a gene: 7. Germline CDR1 MNHEY, CDR2 SVGAGI. The CDR3 here is CASSPTGGLTEAFF. CDR3 coding DNA: TGTGCCAGCAGCCCGACAGGGGGTCTTACTGAAGCTTTCTTT.

The V and J genes are TRBV2 and TRBJ2-7; 10 bases are shared with TRBD1. V gave up 5 bases and J gave up 5 bases; unmatched junction bases: 6. The CDR3 length is 14 residues. Looked up from germline, CDR1 is SNHLY and CDR2 is FYNNEI. The chain's CDR3 is CASSKTTGGHEQYF. The CDR3 nucleotides are TGTGCCAGCAGTAAAACGACAGGGGGCCACGAGCAGTACTTC.

The chain employs TRBV11-2 and TRBJ1-2, with 9 bases aligning to TRBD1. The CDR3 runs to 15 residues. Germline CDR1 reads SGHAT; CDR2 reads FQNNGV. Germline trimming cut 8 bases from V and 6 bases from J; bases unmatched to any gene: 13. The CDR3 loop reads CASGRQGTGTHGYTF. The CDR3 DNA reads as TGTGCCAGCGGACGCCAGGGGACAGGGACCCATGGCTACACCTTC.

The chain employs TRBV7-9 and TRBJ1-1; TRBD1 matches at 8 bases. The V gene's germline CDR1 is SEHNR and CDR2 FQNEAQ (reference sequence). The CDR3 consists of 15 residues. V lost 1 base, J lost 1 base, and 2 bases stayed unmatched. In nucleotides, the CDR3 is TGTGCCAGCAGCTTAGGAGGACAGGGGAACACTGAAGCTTTCTTT. Translation: CASSLGGQGNTEAFF.

The chain employs TRBV29-1 and TRBJ1-2; TRBD1 is a possible D gene (6 bases). Germline V gene lookup returns CDR1 SQVTM and CDR2 ANQGSEA. This CDR3 is built from 14 residues. V was clipped by 4 bases and J by 3 bases, with 15 bases between them. CDR3 nucleotide sequence: TGCAGCGTTGGAGGGGGGCGGGGGGACTATGGCTACACCTTC. Its translation: CSVGGGRGDYGYTF.

The rearrangement uses TRBV6-6 and TRBJ1-2, with 8 positions matching TRBD1. CDR1 is MNHNY, CDR2 SVGAGI, per germline (reference sequence). This CDR3 comprises 13 residues. J was trimmed by 6 bases and V by 4 bases; bases with no gene match: 4. The CDR3 spells CASSLSGGDGYTF. As DNA, the CDR3 is TGTGCCAGCAGTTTATCAGGGGGCGATGGCTACACCTTC.

V gene TRBV19 combines with J gene TRBJ1-1, with TRBD1 matching 9 bases. Trimming removed 1 base from V and 4 bases from J; junction bases left unmatched: 7. The CDR3 consists of 16 residues. CDR1 is LNHDA and CDR2 is SQIVND in the germline V gene (reference sequence). The CDR3 loop is CASSIVGQGKGTEAFF. The CDR3 region has the DNA TGTGCCAGTAGTATAGTTGGACAGGGGAAAGGCACTGAAGCTTTCTTT.

This sequence joins TRBV11-2 and TRBJ1-2, with TRBD1 matching over 7 bases. There are 13 residues in the CDR3. After removal of 5 bases from V and 2 bases from J, the junction contained 2 bases not matched to a gene. CDR1 and CDR2 from the germline V gene are SGHAT and FQNNGV. CDR3 in DNA: TGTGCCAGCAGCCAACAGGGGAACTATGGCTACACCTTC. Translated, it gives CASSQQGNYGYTF.

The V call is TRBV19, the J call TRBJ1-6; 7 bases map to TRBD1. Germline V lookup: CDR1 LNHDA, CDR2 SQIVND (reference sequence). Unmatched junction bases numbered 10, after V lost 5 bases and J lost 9 bases. CDR3 length: 15 amino acids. CDR3 sequence: CASSPLHRGSSPLHF. The CDR3 DNA sequence: TGTGCCAGTAGTCCCTTACACAGGGGTTCTTCACCCCTCCACTTT.

The rearrangement links TRBV19 to TRBJ2-2, with 10 bases fitting TRBD2. The V segment lost 3 bases and the J segment 0 bases; nucleotides outside the gene matches: 1. This CDR3 spans 16 amino acids. In germline, CDR1 is LNHDA, CDR2 SQIVND (reference sequence). The CDR3 spells CASSILAGANTGELFF. The CDR3 nucleotides are TGTGCCAGTAGTATTCTAGCGGGAGCGAACACCGGGGAGCTGTTTTTT. Based on the CDR3 plus reference TRBV19 and TRBJ2-2, the full variable domain is DGGITQSPKYLFRKEGQNVTLSCEQNLNHDAMYWYRQDPGQGLRLIYYSQIVNDFQKGDIAEGYSVSREKKESFPLTVTSAQKNPTAFYLCASSILAGANTGELFFGEGSRLTVL.

The chain is built from TRBV7-9 and TRBJ2-5; TRBD2 might be the D (6 bases). The CDR3 consists of 16 residues. V gave up 1 base and J gave up 6 bases, with 18 bases separating them. Germline values: CDR1 SEHNR, CDR2 FQNEAQ (reference sequence). The CDR3 sequence is CASSLGGVPLGQTQYF. DNA of the CDR3: TGTGCCAGCAGCTTAGGCGGGGTCCCCTTGGGTCAGACCCAGTACTTC.

The CDR3 nucleotides are TGTGCCAGCAGTTACTCGCAGGGTCCAGAAGCTTTCTTT. Its translation is CASSYSQGPEAFF. This chain joins TRBV6-6 and TRBJ1-1, with a possible D match to TRBD1 (5 bases). CDR3 length: 13 amino acids. CDR1 and CDR2 (germline): MNHNY, SVGAGI (reference sequence). V was clipped by 0 bases and J by 8 bases, with 10 bases between them.

The chain combines TRBV9 with TRBJ1-4, with D hard to call. This CDR3 region has 15 residues. Germline V CDR1 and CDR2: SGDLS, YYNGEE. V lost 1 base and J 7 bases, leaving 14 bases between the germline ends. In DNA form, the CDR3 reads TGTGCCAGCAGCGTATCGCCAGGTTTGGGTGAAAAACTGTTTTTT. Amino acid sequence: CASSVSPGLGEKLFF.

This rearrangement joins TRBV27 to TRBJ2-2; 12 positions match TRBD1. The CDR3 loop spans 15 amino acids. After removal of 5 bases from V and 7 bases from J, the junction contained 5 bases not matched to a gene. CDR1 is MNHEY and CDR2 is SMNVEV in the germline V gene (reference sequence). CDR3 DNA: TGTGCCAGCAGTCTAGGGACAGGGGGCGGCGGGGAGCTGTTTTTT. Its protein product is CASSLGTGGGGELFF.

The chain is built from TRBV19 and TRBJ2-2; D perhaps matches TRBD1 (5 bases). The germline V gene encodes CDR1 LNHDA and CDR2 SQIVND (reference sequence). Trimming cost V 2 bases and J 3 bases, with 7 bases left between them. This CDR3 is 14 amino acids long. CDR3 bases: TGTGCCAGTAGTATAAAGGGGTACACCGGGGAGCTGTTTTTT. Amino acid sequence: CASSIKGYTGELFF. The full variable domain, with the rest looked up from reference TRBV19 and TRBJ2-2, is DGGITQSPKYLFRKEGQNVTLSCEQNLNHDAMYWYRQDPGQGLRLIYYSQIVNDFQKGDIAEGYSVSREKKESFPLTVTSAQKNPTAFYLCASSIKGYTGELFFGEGSRLTVL.

The V and J genes are TRBV18 and TRBJ1-6; D gene ambiguous. V lost 2 bases and J lost 5, with 22 bases in between. The CDR3 has 19 residues. Germline V CDR1 and CDR2: KGHSH, LQKENI. The CDR3 region is CASSPTSALDGLHNSPLHF. CDR3 DNA: TGTGCCAGCTCACCAACATCAGCGCTTGACGGCCTACATAATTCACCCCTCCACTTT.

The rearrangement uses TRBV14 and TRBJ2-5; a weak D match, TRBD1 (7 bases). The CDR3 covers 15 residues. Germline V gene data show CDR1 as SGHDN and CDR2 as FVKESK. V was pared by 3 bases and J by 6 bases, with 17 bases between. The CDR3 reads CASSQGGGGVKTQYF. DNA of the CDR3: TGTGCCAGCAGCCAGGGTGGAGGGGGCGTAAAGACCCAGTACTTC.

The rearrangement links TRBV7-6 to TRBJ1-5; D possibly corresponds to TRBD1 (6 bases). V dropped 1 base and J dropped 7 bases, with 20 bases sitting between them. The CDR3 runs 17 residues. Germline CDR1 is SGHVS and CDR2 is FNYEAQ. The CDR3 nucleotides are TGTGCCAGCAGCTTAGGGGGGTATGGGGGCCTGGGACAGCCCCAGCATTTT. As protein: CASSLGGYGGLGQPQHF.

The chain recombines TRBV6-6 with TRBJ2-1, with 13 nucleotides matching TRBD2. V trimming: 7 bases; J trimming: 6 bases; junction bases outside the gene matches: 9. The CDR3 extends over 16 amino acids. Germline V gene sequence: CDR1 MNHNY, CDR2 SVGAGI (reference sequence). This CDR3 reads CASTSWGTSGVNEQFF. The DNA of the CDR3 is TGTGCCAGCACTTCATGGGGGACTAGCGGGGTCAATGAGCAGTTCTTC.

V is TRBV5-1 and J is TRBJ2-5; the D gene is possibly TRBD1 (7 bases). CDR1 is SGHRS and CDR2 is YFSETQ in the germline V gene. Deletions cut 1 base from V and 2 bases from J, with 9 bases between. The CDR3 has 14 amino acids. The CDR3 nucleotides are TGCGCCAGCAGCTTGCAGGGGGGACAAGAGACCCAGTACTTC. Translation gives CASSLQGGQETQYF.

V is TRBV28 and J is TRBJ1-5; the D gene is possibly TRBD1 (5 bases). The germline CDR1 and CDR2 sequences are MDHEN and SYDVKM. The CDR3 consists of 15 residues. V lost 2 bases, J lost 6 bases, and 14 bases lay in between. CDR3 sequence reads: CASSLGSGYRQPQHF. CDR3 in DNA: TGTGCCAGCAGTTTAGGTTCAGGGTATCGTCAGCCCCAGCATTTT.

The rearrangement links TRBV5-4 to TRBJ2-7; 8 positions match TRBD2. The V segment lost 3 bases and the J segment 3 bases; nucleotides outside the gene matches: 8. Germline V gives CDR1 SGHNT, CDR2 YYREEE (reference sequence). This CDR3 contains 15 residues. In nucleotides, the CDR3 is TGTGCCAGCAGCTGGGGCGGGGGGCAGGGCTACGAGCAGTACTTC. Encoded protein: CASSWGGGQGYEQYF.

This chain connects TRBV4-2 to TRBJ2-4; perhaps TRBD2 as D (5 bases). CDR1 and CDR2 from the germline V gene are LGHNA and YNFKEQ. V lost 2 bases and J 3 bases, leaving 8 bases between the germline ends. The CDR3 totals 14 residues. The CDR3 reads CASSQPAGKNIQYF. DNA of the CDR3: TGTGCCAGCAGCCAACCTGCGGGCAAAAACATTCAGTACTTC.

This chain joins TRBV28 and TRBJ2-7; no clear D gene. In germline, CDR1 is MDHEN, CDR2 SYDVKM. Trimming cost V 8 bases and J 2 bases, with 13 bases left between them. The CDR3 totals 13 residues. The CDR3 loop is CASSYYRTYEQYF. As DNA, the CDR3 is TGTGCCAGCTCATACTACCGGACCTACGAGCAGTACTTC.

J is TRBJ2-5 and V is TRBV28, with 7 bases matching TRBD1. This CDR3 is built from 15 residues. Germline V gene sequence: CDR1 MDHEN, CDR2 SYDVKM. J lost 4 bases, V lost 4 bases, and 9 bases had no gene match. The CDR3, as DNA: TGTGCCAGCAGTTCTACCAGGGGGTACGGAGAGACCCAGTACTTC. Translated: CASSSTRGYGETQYF.

The chain recombines TRBV28 with TRBJ1-1, with TRBD1 matching over 7 bases. The V gene's germline CDR1 is MDHEN and CDR2 SYDVKM. This CDR3 has 15 amino acids. J was trimmed by 4 bases and V by 3 bases; bases with no gene match: 8. CDR3 DNA sequence: TGTGCCAGCAGTTTCCGGACAGGTTTGGGCACTGAAGCTTTCTTT. This codes for CASSFRTGLGTEAFF. Full variable domain (remainder filled in from reference TRBV28 and TRBJ1-1): DVKVTQSSRYLVKRTGEKVFLECVQDMDHENMFWYRQDPGLGLRLIYFSYDVKMKEKGDIPEGYSVSREKKERFSLILESASTNQTSMYLCASSFRTGLGTEAFFGQGTRLTVV.

The chain links TRBV2 to TRBJ2-3; no firm D call. This CDR3 contains 14 residues. Deletions cut 3 bases from V and 0 bases from J, with 7 bases between. Germline CDR1 reads SNHLY; CDR2 reads FYNNEI. In DNA, the CDR3 is TGTGCCAGCAGTGAGCGCCCTAGCACAGATACGCAGTATTTT. It yields the protein CASSERPSTDTQYF.